The 31 T cell receptor beta chains below all came from one sample that was sequenced in a study of blood T cell repertoires in COVID-19. Here immunoSEQ multiplex PCR was the method, and the copy in TCRdb shows in-frame clones only, minus some. Found here are nearly 110,000 clones, over 65% of them singletons; the top ten hold more than 5%. The sequenced sample was peripheral blood. These receptors all come from a man older than 75 with COVID-19, enrolled during active disease.

V gene TRBV30 combines with J gene TRBJ1-1; TRBD1 might be the D (6 bases). The CDR3 loop spans 14 amino acids. Trimming cost V 5 bases and J 6 bases, with 19 bases left between them. Germline loops: CDR1 GTSNPN, CDR2 SVGIG (reference sequence). The CDR3 sequence is CAWAPQGSGAEAFF. DNA of the CDR3: TGTGCCTGGGCGCCACAGGGAAGTGGAGCTGAAGCTTTCTTT.

The chain has TRBV3-1 (or the pseudogene TRBV3-2) and TRBJ2-1; a weak D match, TRBD1 (5 bases). CDR1 LGHDT and CDR2 YNNKEL come from the germline V gene (reference sequence). The CDR3 runs to 14 residues. Trimming removed 1 base from V and 5 bases from J, with 9 bases in between. The CDR3 DNA sequence: TGTGCCAGCAGCCAAGTGGCAGGGAACAATGAGCAGTTCTTC. As protein: CASSQVAGNNEQFF.

This chain links TRBV2 with TRBJ2-3, with 9 bases that match TRBD2. J lost 5 bases, V lost 5 bases, and 8 bases had no gene match. Germline CDR1 and CDR2: SNHLY and FYNNEI. The CDR3 sequence is 15 residues long. This CDR3 reads CASSPWTSDGDTQYF. The CDR3 DNA is TGTGCCAGCAGTCCCTGGACTAGCGATGGAGATACGCAGTATTTT.

CDR3 DNA: TGTGCCAGCAGCCCGGACGGGAGAGAGCCCCAGCATTTT. Residues: CASSPDGREPQHF. The V call is TRBV5-4, the J call TRBJ1-5; D not certain. V lost 4 bases to trimming and J lost 8 bases, with 13 bases between them. This CDR3 has 13 residues. The V gene's germline CDR1 is SGHNT and CDR2 YYREEE (reference sequence).

The gene calls are TRBV4-1 and TRBJ2-2, with 7 positions matching TRBD1. V lost 2 bases, J lost 4 bases, and 7 bases stayed unmatched. Germline loops: CDR1 MGHRA, CDR2 YSYEKL. The CDR3 sequence is 16 residues long. This CDR3 reads CASSQLDRTITGELFF. CDR3 nucleotides: TGCGCCAGCAGCCAATTGGACAGGACCATCACCGGGGAGCTGTTTTTT.

This chain links TRBV11-2 with TRBJ2-1, with 7 bases matching TRBD2. The V gene's germline CDR1 is SGHAT and CDR2 FQNNGV. The CDR3 totals 18 residues. J was trimmed by 1 base and V by 3 bases; bases with no gene match: 12. The CDR3: CASSLGPLAEASYNEQFF. CDR3 DNA: TGTGCCAGCAGCTTGGGTCCTCTAGCGGAGGCTTCCTACAATGAGCAGTTCTTC.

The chain employs TRBV6-5 and TRBJ2-7; weak D call: TRBD2 (5 bases). The CDR3 has 15 residues. Germline CDR1 and CDR2: MNHEY and SVGAGI. V lost 1 base and J 0 bases, leaving 10 bases between the germline ends. In nucleotides, the CDR3 is TGTGCCAGCAGTTACTTCGGTGGGAGCTCCTACGAGCAGTACTTC. The encoded protein is CASSYFGGSSYEQYF.

The chain is built from TRBV7-2 and TRBJ1-4, with D possibly being TRBD1 (6 bases). This CDR3 has 15 amino acids. The germline gives CDR1 SGHTA, CDR2 FQGNSA. V shed 0 bases and J shed 4 bases, with 9 bases lying between them. The CDR3 region is CASSLATGINEKLFF. The CDR3, as DNA: TGTGCCAGCAGCTTAGCCACAGGGATTAATGAAAAACTGTTTTTT.

The V gene is TRBV7-8, the J gene TRBJ1-4; 9 nucleotides line up with TRBD1. After removal of 5 bases from V and 5 bases from J, the junction contained 9 bases not matched to a gene. CDR3 length: 16 residues. Germline V CDR1 and CDR2: SGHVS, FQNEAQ. CDR3 loop: CASSLNSGTGNEKLFF. Here the CDR3 DNA reads TGTGCCAGCAGCCTGAACTCCGGGACAGGGAATGAAAAACTGTTTTTT. The full variable domain, rest sourced from reference TRBV7-8 and TRBJ1-4, is GAGVSQSPRYKVAKRGQDVALRCDPISGHVSLFWYQQALGQGPEFLTYFQNEAQLDKSGLPSDRFFAERPEGSVSTLKIQRTQQEDSAVYLCASSLNSGTGNEKLFFGSGTQLSVL.

The chain is built from TRBV7-2 and TRBJ1-2, with 7 bases identical to TRBD1. Germline V CDR1 and CDR2: SGHTA, FQGNSA. The CDR3 is 15 amino acids. V trimming: 5 bases; J trimming: 6 bases; junction bases outside the gene matches: 12. The CDR3 here is CASSHDQRGRDGYTF. Written as DNA, the CDR3 is TGTGCCAGCAGCCACGACCAAAGGGGGCGCGATGGCTACACCTTC.

J is TRBJ1-1 and V is TRBV18, with unresolved D. Trimming pared 0 bases from V and 4 bases from J, leaving 6 bases between. This CDR3 contains 13 residues. Germline loops: CDR1 KGHSH, CDR2 LQKENI. CDR3 sequence: CASSPPLSTEAFF. For the CDR3, the DNA is TGTGCCAGCTCACCACCGCTAAGCACTGAAGCTTTCTTT. Using reference TRBV18 and TRBJ1-1 for the parts outside the CDR3, the full variable domain is NAGVMQNPRHLVRRRGQEARLRCSPMKGHSHVYWYRQLPEEGLKFMVYLQKENIIDESGMPKERFSAEFPKEGPSILRIQQVVRGDSAAYFCASSPPLSTEAFFGQGTRLTVV.

J is TRBJ1-5 and V is TRBV28, with 7 bases fitting TRBD1. The CDR3 is 17 amino acids. From germline, CDR1 is MDHEN and CDR2 SYDVKM. The V and J ends lost 4 bases and 1 base, in that order; junction bases with no gene match: 10. The CDR3 is CASSWPRTGLSNQPQHF. The CDR3 nucleotides are TGTGCCAGCAGTTGGCCTCGGACAGGTCTCAGCAATCAGCCCCAGCATTTT.

The V and J genes are TRBV12-1 and TRBJ2-3; TRBD1 was called by the table and not checked on the DNA. TRBV12-1 is designated a pseudogene. The CDR3 has 18 amino acids. CDR3 sequence: CASSPQSWTGEGTDTQYF. DNA of the CDR3: TGTGCCAGCAGCCCCCAATCCTGGACAGGGGAGGGCACAGATACGCAGTATTTT.

The CDR3 DNA sequence: TGTGCCAGCAGCGCGGGGGGAACTTTTAGCACAGATACGCAGTATTTT. Its protein is CASSAGGTFSTDTQYF. The rearrangement joins TRBV5-5 to TRBJ2-3; 8 bases map to TRBD2. This CDR3 is built from 16 residues. Trimming took 4 bases from V and 0 from J; bases not matched to a gene: 7. CDR1 is SGHKS and CDR2 is YYEKEE in the germline V gene (reference sequence).

This clone was detected a few times. The chain is built from TRBV27 and TRBJ2-7; tentative D call: TRBD1 (6 bases). The CDR3 runs to 18 residues. Germline CDR1 is MNHEY and CDR2 is SMNVEV (reference sequence). V was trimmed by 4 bases and J by 2 bases, leaving 24 bases between them. The DNA for the CDR3 is TGTGCCAGCAGTTCCGTGGGGGACACGGACTTAGGGGCCTACGAGCAGTACTTC. Translation gives CASSSVGDTDLGAYEQYF.

The gene calls are TRBV6-5 and TRBJ2-7; the D gene is possibly TRBD1 (6 bases). Deletions cut 7 bases from V and 4 bases from J, with 20 bases between. From germline, CDR1 is MNHEY and CDR2 SVGAGI. The CDR3 runs to 15 residues. CDR3 bases: TGTGCCAGCATGACAGGCCCAAGTAACGTATACGAGCAGTACTTC. Its protein is CASMTGPSNVYEQYF.

V gene TRBV5-4 combines with J gene TRBJ2-1; 7 nucleotides match TRBD2. There are 17 residues in the CDR3. Germline-derived CDR1 and CDR2 are SGHNT and YYREEE (reference sequence). Trimming cost V 4 bases and J 8 bases; bases outside gene matches: 18. CDR3 bases: TGTGCCAGCAGCGCCGCCCTGCGGGGGAAACGAACAGATGAGCAGTTCTTC. Translating gives CASSAALRGKRTDEQFF. Full variable domain (rest looked up from reference TRBV5-4 and TRBJ2-1): ETGVTQSPTHLIKTRGQQVTLRCSSQSGHNTVSWYQQALGQGPQFIFQYYREEENGRGNFPPRFSGLQFPNYSSELNVNALELDDSALYLCASSAALRGKRTDEQFFGPGTRLTVL.

This clone occurred a few times. The chain couples TRBV7-2 to TRBJ1-2, with TRBD1 matching 9 bases. V dropped 3 bases and J dropped 7; count of bases not matched to a gene: 6. The CDR3 has 14 amino acids. In germline, CDR1 is SGHTA, CDR2 FQGNSA. CDR3 bases: TGTGCCAGCAGCTTCTGGGACAGGGTCGGTGGCTACACCTTC. Encoded protein: CASSFWDRVGGYTF.

The chain carries TRBV7-8 and TRBJ2-3; perhaps TRBD2 as D (5 bases). The CDR3 is made up of 14 amino acids. Germline V gene data show CDR1 as SGHVS and CDR2 as FQNEAQ. V lost 2 bases and J 5 bases, leaving 11 bases between the germline ends. CDR3 nucleotide sequence: TGTGCCAGCAGCTTACATCGGGAAGGAGATACGCAGTATTTT. Amino acid sequence: CASSLHREGDTQYF.

This CDR3 reads CASSPSRRGHTEAFF. The CDR3 bases are TGTGCCAGCAGCCCCTCTCGTAGGGGGCACACTGAAGCTTTCTTT. The chain recombines TRBV5-6 with TRBJ1-1; 7 positions match TRBD1. Trimming removed 4 bases from V and 3 bases from J; junction bases left unmatched: 9. In germline, CDR1 is SGHDT, CDR2 YYEEEE. The CDR3 extends over 15 amino acids.

The V gene is TRBV7-8, the J gene TRBJ1-5, with TRBD1 matching 10 bases. Germline CDR1 and CDR2: SGHVS and FQNEAQ. CDR3 length: 19 amino acids. J was trimmed by 8 bases and V by 4 bases; bases with no gene match: 20. CDR3 in DNA: TGTGCCAGCAGCTCCGGGGACAGGGGACGATCGCAGTTGAATAAGCCCCAGCATTTT. Translating it yields CASSSGDRGRSQLNKPQHF.

The rearrangement uses TRBV2 and TRBJ2-7, with TRBD1 as a possible D gene (6 bases). Trimming took off 7 bases at V and 10 bases at J, with 23 bases between the two ends. Germline CDR1 and CDR2: SNHLY and FYNNEI. This CDR3 region has 14 residues. The CDR3 coding sequence is TGTGCCAGCAACGGTGGGCAGGGGAAGTTCGAACAGTACTTC. This gives the protein CASNGGQGKFEQYF.

V gene TRBV5-1 combines with J gene TRBJ2-7; 10 bases align to TRBD1. The V segment lost 4 bases and the J segment 0 bases; nucleotides outside the gene matches: 4. CDR1 is SGHRS, CDR2 YFSETQ, per germline. The CDR3 sequence is 15 residues long. CDR3 sequence (DNA): TGCGCCAGCAGCGCCTGGACAGGGGGCTCCTACGAGCAGTACTTC. Translating it yields CASSAWTGGSYEQYF.

J is TRBJ2-3 and V is TRBV10-1, with TRBD1 matching 9 bases. V was clipped by 6 bases and J by 1 base; unmatched bases: 5. This CDR3 comprises 15 residues. In germline, CDR1 is WNHNN, CDR2 SYGVQD (reference sequence). The CDR3 nucleotides are TGCGCCAGCAGCACAGGGGGCATCGGCACAGATACGCAGTATTTT. It translates to CASSTGGIGTDTQYF.

J is TRBJ2-1 and V is TRBV4-1; D not certain. Trimming cost V 4 bases and J 3 bases, with 13 bases left between them. The CDR3 is made up of 15 amino acids. CDR1 MGHRA and CDR2 YSYEKL come from the germline V gene. The CDR3 loop reads CASSLFMAGYNEQFF. CDR3 DNA: TGCGCCAGCAGCCTTTTCATGGCAGGCTACAATGAGCAGTTCTTC.

The CDR3 DNA reads TGTGCCAGCAGCCAAGATGTTGGGGCTAGCACAGATACGCAGTATTTT. Its translation is CASSQDVGASTDTQYF. The genes are TRBV4-2 and TRBJ2-3; maybe TRBD1 (5 bases). Germline V gene data show CDR1 as LGHNA and CDR2 as YNFKEQ. V lost 0 bases to trimming and J lost 0 bases, with 10 bases between them. The CDR3 length is 16 residues.

The chain is built from TRBV28 and TRBJ1-6; no firm D call. The CDR3 loop spans 12 amino acids. The germline V gene encodes CDR1 MDHEN and CDR2 SYDVKM. V gave up 7 bases and J gave up 7 bases, with 8 bases separating them. In DNA form, the CDR3 reads TGTGCCAGCAAGATCCGGAATTCACCCCTCCACTTT. It codes for CASKIRNSPLHF.

The J gene is TRBJ2-1, the V gene TRBV28; the D is unclear. With 5 bases removed from V and 8 bases from J, the gap between germline ends came to 10 bases. Germline V gene data show CDR1 as MDHEN and CDR2 as SYDVKM. The CDR3 runs 12 residues. CDR3 amino acids: CASSAPQDEQFF. Written as DNA, the CDR3 is TGTGCCAGCAGTGCGCCGCAGGATGAGCAGTTCTTC.

The CDR3 DNA sequence: TGTGCCAGCAGCCCCTCCCACACCGGGGAGCTGTTTTTT. Its translation is CASSPSHTGELFF. This chain joins TRBV3-1 (or the pseudogene TRBV3-2) and TRBJ2-2, with D uncertain. The CDR3 is 13 amino acids. From germline, CDR1 is LGHDT and CDR2 YNNKEL (reference sequence). V dropped 4 bases and J dropped 3 bases, with 6 bases sitting between them.

V and J are TRBV19 and TRBJ1-1; 7 positions match TRBD1. The V and J ends lost 4 bases and 0 bases, in that order; junction bases with no gene match: 8. The CDR3 length is 16 residues. The germline CDR1 and CDR2 sequences are LNHDA and SQIVND (reference sequence). Written as DNA, the CDR3 is TGTGCCAGTAGTACGACAGGGACGACCGTGAACACTGAAGCTTTCTTT. Translating it yields CASSTTGTTVNTEAFF.

This clone was picked up one time. The chain employs TRBV20-1 and TRBJ2-7; TRBD1 might be the D (5 bases). The CDR3 totals 11 residues. CDR1 is DFQATT and CDR2 is SNEGSKA in the germline V gene (reference sequence). Trimming left V 5 bases short and J 0 bases short, with 5 bases between. CDR3 amino acids: CSADSSYEQYF. CDR3 in DNA: TGCAGTGCTGACAGCTCCTACGAGCAGTACTTC.